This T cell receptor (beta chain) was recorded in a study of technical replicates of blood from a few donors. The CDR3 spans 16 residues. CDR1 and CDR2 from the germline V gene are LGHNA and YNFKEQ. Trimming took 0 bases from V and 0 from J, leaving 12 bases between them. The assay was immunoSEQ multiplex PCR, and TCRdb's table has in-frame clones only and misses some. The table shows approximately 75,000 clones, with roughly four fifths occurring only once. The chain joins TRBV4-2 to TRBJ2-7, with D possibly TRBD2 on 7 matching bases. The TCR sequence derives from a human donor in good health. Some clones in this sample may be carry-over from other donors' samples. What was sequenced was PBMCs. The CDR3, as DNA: TGTGCCAGCAGCCAAGAGTGGGGGGGCAACTCCTACGAGCAGTACTTC. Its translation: CASSQEWGGNSYEQYF.